The rows below give T cell receptor beta chains drawn from one sample of a study of glioma-infiltrating T cells. TCRdb itself ran the multiplex PCR reads through MiXCR, one entry per CDR3 protein. The sample carries around 130,000 distinct CDR3 sequences, around 23% recorded once. Sequencing was performed on glioma tissue, nonneoplastic brain tissue, or PBMCs (not recorded which). The origin of the receptors is a human donor with low-grade glioma or glioblastoma, undergoing nonglioma brain surgery, or in good health (not recorded which). Each CDR3 is given with its conserved first and last residue. The D gene is left open where the match is weak. Where a row states a size, it is once, few, many or the class of an expanded clone; other rows omit it.

DNA: TGCGCCAGCAGCCCCAACCGACGGATGAACACTGAAGCTTTCTTT; CDR3: CASSPNRRMNTEAFF; D: -; J: TRBJ1-1; V: TRBV5-1; size: -
DNA: TGTGCCAGCAGACCGGGACTCCCGTACCAAGAGACCCAGTACTTC; CDR3: CASRPGLPYQETQYF; D: -; J: TRBJ2-5; V: TRBV27; size: few
DNA: TGCAGTGCTAGAGTAGGGCAGAACACTGAAGCTTTCTTT; CDR3: CSARVGQNTEAFF; D: -; J: TRBJ1-1; V: TRBV20-1; size: many
DNA: TGTGCCAGCAGTTACTTACCGGGACAGTTCCAGCATTTT; CDR3: CASSYLPGQFQHF; D: TRBD1; J: TRBJ1-5; V: TRBV6-2/TRBV6-3; size: many
DNA: TGTGCCAGCAGAGACGGGACCTTTGGAAACACCATATATTTT; CDR3: CASRDGTFGNTIYF; D: -; J: TRBJ1-3; V: TRBV6-1; size: few
DNA: TGTGCCAGCAGTGAGCAGTCGGTGGGGCCGCAGTATTTT; CDR3: CASSEQSVGPQYF; D: -; J: TRBJ2-3; V: TRBV2; size: few
DNA: TGCAGTGCGAATAGCGGGGGGGCGGTAAACATTCAGTACTTC; CDR3: CSANSGGAVNIQYF; D: TRBD2; J: TRBJ2-4; V: TRBV20-1; size: few
DNA: TGTGCCAGCAGCCAAGTCCTTCTGGAGACCCAGTACTTC; CDR3: CASSQVLLETQYF; D: -; J: TRBJ2-5; V: TRBV3-1; size: few
DNA: TGTGCCAGCAGTGAAGGTTGGGGATCTGGAAACACCATATATTTT; CDR3: CASSEGWGSGNTIYF; D: -; J: TRBJ1-3; V: TRBV2; size: -
DNA: TGTGCCAGCAGTTTGGGACAGACAGGCACAGATACGCAGTATTTT; CDR3: CASSLGQTGTDTQYF; D: TRBD1; J: TRBJ2-3; V: TRBV2; size: few
DNA: TGCAGTGCTAGAGATTGGAACAATGAGCAGTTCTTC; CDR3: CSARDWNNEQFF; D: -; J: TRBJ2-1; V: TRBV20-1; size: many
DNA: TGTGCCAGCAGCCTGAGGGGGAGGACTGAAGCTTTCTTT; CDR3: CASSLRGRTEAFF; D: -; J: TRBJ1-1; V: TRBV3-1; size: few
DNA: TGCAGTGCTAGCGCACCCGCCGGGGGTCACTACAATGAGCAGTTCTTC; CDR3: CSASAPAGGHYNEQFF; D: -; J: TRBJ2-1; V: TRBV20-1; size: many
DNA: TGTGCCGTCGCCAGGGGAGTCATGAACACTGAAGCTTTCTTT; CDR3: CAVARGVMNTEAFF; D: -; J: TRBJ1-1; V: TRBV6-5; size: few
DNA: TGTGCCAGTAGTAATTTTGGACACGGCGACACAGATACGCAGTATTTT; CDR3: CASSNFGHGDTDTQYF; D: -; J: TRBJ2-3; V: TRBV19; size: few
DNA: TGTGCCAGCAGCCAAGGACAGGGAACTGAAGCTTTCTTT; CDR3: CASSQGQGTEAFF; D: TRBD1; J: TRBJ1-1; V: TRBV3-1; size: -
DNA: TGTGCCAGCAGCTTTTATGCCGGGGAGCTGTTTTTT; CDR3: CASSFYAGELFF; D: -; J: TRBJ2-2; V: TRBV7-7; size: -
DNA: TGTGCCAGCTCACCACCGGGACAGGGTCGAGGATCGACACAAGGGACCCAGTACTTC; CDR3: CASSPPGQGRGSTQGTQYF; D: TRBD1; J: TRBJ2-5; V: TRBV27; size: -
DNA: TGTGCCAGCGCCAAAGCGGAACCCTACAATGAGCAGTTCTTC; CDR3: CASAKAEPYNEQFF; D: -; J: TRBJ2-1; V: TRBV2; size: few
DNA: TGTGCCAGCAGTTTGACAGGGGGCGAGTCTGAAGCTTTCTTT; CDR3: CASSLTGGESEAFF; D: TRBD1; J: TRBJ1-1; V: TRBV6-1; size: many
DNA: TGTGCCAGCAGTTTGCAGGGGACCCCCAATCAGCCCCAGCATTTT; CDR3: CASSLQGTPNQPQHF; D: -; J: TRBJ1-5; V: TRBV12-3/TRBV12-4; size: -
DNA: TGTGCCAGCAGCCTAGGAGGGACTCAGCCCCAGCATTTT; CDR3: CASSLGGTQPQHF; D: -; J: TRBJ1-5; V: TRBV7-9; size: -
DNA: TGTGCCAGTAGTATGAGGGCTAGCGGGGGCGGCTACACCGGGGAGCTGTTTTTT; CDR3: CASSMRASGGGYTGELFF; D: TRBD2; J: TRBJ2-2; V: TRBV19; size: -
DNA: TGCAGTGCTCCCCTCGGGCGGGGGGGCCTTTCAGATACGCAGTATTTT; CDR3: CSAPLGRGGLSDTQYF; D: TRBD2; J: TRBJ2-3; V: TRBV20-1; size: -
DNA: TGTGCCAGCCGCGGGGGACTGGAGACCCAGTACTTC; CDR3: CASRGGLETQYF; D: TRBD2; J: TRBJ2-5; V: TRBV2; size: -
DNA: TGTGCCAGCAGCTCTAACAGGGGGCGCGTTAAAACTTTCTTT; CDR3: CASSSNRGRVKTFF; D: TRBD1; J: TRBJ1-1; V: TRBV7-9; size: -
DNA: TGCGCCAGCAGCCAAACGGGGGCATCGCCCCAGCATTTT; CDR3: CASSQTGASPQHF; D: -; J: TRBJ1-5; V: TRBV4-1; size: few
DNA: TGTGCCAGCAAAGACCAGGTGGGAACCATGAACACTGAAGCTTTCTTT; CDR3: CASKDQVGTMNTEAFF; D: -; J: TRBJ1-1; V: TRBV7-2; size: few
DNA: TGTGCCAGCAGCACCCTCGGGAGGCGAGGACACGAGCAGTTCTTC; CDR3: CASSTLGRRGHEQFF; D: TRBD2; J: TRBJ2-1; V: TRBV2; size: -
DNA: TGTGCCAGCAGTGAGTTCCGAATGAGCTCCTACAATGAGCAGTTCTTC; CDR3: CASSEFRMSSYNEQFF; D: -; J: TRBJ2-1; V: TRBV25-1; size: few
DNA: TGTGCCAGCAGTGAAGGTGCGGGGGCCCGCACAGATACGCAGTATTTT; CDR3: CASSEGAGARTDTQYF; D: -; J: TRBJ2-3; V: TRBV25-1; size: -
DNA: TGTGCCAGCACGGGAAGCACCCGGGACAGGGGGTTCAACACTGAAGCTTTCTTT; CDR3: CASTGSTRDRGFNTEAFF; D: TRBD1; J: TRBJ1-1; V: TRBV6-1; size: many
DNA: TGTGCCATCAGTGAGTCGTGGGGACAGGGGAGCACTGAAGCTTTCTTT; CDR3: CAISESWGQGSTEAFF; D: TRBD1; J: TRBJ1-1; V: TRBV10-3; size: few
DNA: TGTGCCAGCAGCCAAGACTCACTAGCGGGGGCCCATTCCGAGGAGCAGTTCTTC; CDR3: CASSQDSLAGAHSEEQFF; D: TRBD2; J: TRBJ2-1; V: TRBV3-1; size: few
DNA: TGTGCCACCAGTGAGCAGGGGACAGATACGCAGTATTTT; CDR3: CATSEQGTDTQYF; D: -; J: TRBJ2-3; V: TRBV24-1; size: many
DNA: TGTGCCAGCAGCTTACCCTTAGCGGGGGACGAAGATACGCAGTATTTT; CDR3: CASSLPLAGDEDTQYF; D: TRBD2; J: TRBJ2-3; V: TRBV7-2; size: few
DNA: TGTGCCAGCAGCCAAGATAGGCAGGGGGCGGTAAATGAGCAGTTCTTC; CDR3: CASSQDRQGAVNEQFF; D: TRBD1; J: TRBJ2-1; V: TRBV4-2; size: -
DNA: TGTGCCAGCATCGACGGGGGGAGCAGATACACTGAAGCTTTCTTT; CDR3: CASIDGGSRYTEAFF; D: -; J: TRBJ1-1; V: TRBV6-1; size: many
DNA: TGCAGTGCTAGAGATCAACTGAGCTCCTACAATGAGCAGTTCTTC; CDR3: CSARDQLSSYNEQFF; D: -; J: TRBJ2-1; V: TRBV20-1; size: many
DNA: TGCAGCGTTGAAGCCTCCTGGGGGGCAGCAATGAACACTGAAGCTTTCTTT; CDR3: CSVEASWGAAMNTEAFF; D: -; J: TRBJ1-1; V: TRBV29-1; size: -
DNA: TGTGCCAGCAGTTCCCGACTAGCGGGGCCCTCCTACAATGAGCAGTTCTTC; CDR3: CASSSRLAGPSYNEQFF; D: TRBD2; J: TRBJ2-1; V: TRBV2; size: -
DNA: TGTGCCAGCAGCTTAGGAGGTCCTGCCTACAATGAGCAGTTCTTC; CDR3: CASSLGGPAYNEQFF; D: -; J: TRBJ2-1; V: TRBV7-2; size: -
DNA: TGTGCCACCAGTGGAGGGGGACCAACCTACAATGAGCAGTTCTTC; CDR3: CATSGGGPTYNEQFF; D: -; J: TRBJ2-1; V: TRBV24-1; size: once
DNA: TGTGCCAGCAGCCAAAGGACAGGGGCTAGCAATCAGCCCCAGCATTTT; CDR3: CASSQRTGASNQPQHF; D: TRBD1; J: TRBJ1-5; V: TRBV7-8; size: -
DNA: TGTGCCAGCAGCCAAGTAGGTGAAAAACTGTTTTTT; CDR3: CASSQVGEKLFF; D: -; J: TRBJ1-4; V: TRBV3-1; size: -
DNA: TGTGCCAGCAGTGTGGGCAGCCTTAACATTCAGTACTTC; CDR3: CASSVGSLNIQYF; D: -; J: TRBJ2-4; V: TRBV2; size: -
DNA: TGTGCCAGCAGTCCCCGGACAGGGTCGAGGGCTAACTATGGCTACACCTTC; CDR3: CASSPRTGSRANYGYTF; D: TRBD1; J: TRBJ1-2; V: TRBV6-1; size: many
DNA: TGTGCCAGCAGTTACTCCCGGGGGCTCCATCAGCCCCAGCATTTT; CDR3: CASSYSRGLHQPQHF; D: -; J: TRBJ1-5; V: TRBV6-6; size: many
DNA: TGTGCCAGCACCGAGCGGGGGGCCTCGAGCAATGAGCAGTTCTTC; CDR3: CASTERGASSNEQFF; D: TRBD2; J: TRBJ2-1; V: TRBV2; size: -
DNA: TGTGCCAGTAGTATAAGTAGGACAGGGCCAGGACAGCCCCAGCATTTT; CDR3: CASSISRTGPGQPQHF; D: TRBD1; J: TRBJ1-5; V: TRBV19; size: -
DNA: TGTGCCATCAGTACCGGGGAGCGGAACACTGAAGCTTTCTTT; CDR3: CAISTGERNTEAFF; D: -; J: TRBJ1-1; V: TRBV10-3; size: -
DNA: TGCAGCGTTGAAGCCGGGACATCGAACACCGGGGAGCTGTTTTTT; CDR3: CSVEAGTSNTGELFF; D: -; J: TRBJ2-2; V: TRBV29-1; size: -